The 7 T cell receptor beta chains listed next were all sequenced from one sample in a study of T cells in Graves' hyperthyroidism and ophthalmopathy. TCR beta CDR3 region amplification was performed from RNA transcripts. HTBI primers were used for first-round RT-PCR of the TCR CDR3. TCRdb re-called the multiplex PCR reads with MiXCR, one entry per CDR3 protein. The sample consists of over 700,000 distinct CDR3 sequences, around 20% of them appearing once. The sequencing input was blood. The receptor set was obtained from a woman in her 50s with Graves' hyperthyroidism that later progressed to Graves' ophthalmopathy.

This rearrangement joins TRBV3-1 to TRBJ2-1; D is unresolved. CDR3 length: 15 residues. Germline V gene sequence: CDR1 LGHDT, CDR2 YNNKEL (reference sequence). The ends were cut back, 0 bases at V and 8 bases at J, with 14 bases in the middle. The CDR3 protein is CASSQEPPAHYEQFF. Written as DNA, the CDR3 is TGTGCCAGCAGCCAAGAACCCCCCGCACACTATGAGCAGTTCTTC.

In this sample, this clonotype turned up many times. The gene calls are TRBV2 and TRBJ1-6, with D uncertain. V gave up 6 bases and J gave up 3 bases, with 6 bases separating them. The CDR3 has 13 amino acids. Germline V gene sequence: CDR1 SNHLY, CDR2 FYNNEI. CDR3 nucleotides: TGTGCCAGCAGCGACAACTATAATTCACCCCTCCACTTT. Translated: CASSDNYNSPLHF.

This clonotype was observed at least ten times. This chain links TRBV3-1 with TRBJ2-1; the D is unclear. Germline V lookup: CDR1 LGHDT, CDR2 YNNKEL (reference sequence). Deletions cut 1 base from V and 0 bases from J, with 10 bases between. There are 16 residues in the CDR3. CDR3 in amino acids: CASSQGALRSYNEQFF. DNA of the CDR3: TGTGCCAGCAGCCAAGGAGCTCTCCGCTCCTACAATGAGCAGTTCTTC.

This rearrangement joins TRBV4-1 to TRBJ1-6; D may be TRBD1 (5 bases). The CDR3 is 18 amino acids. V was trimmed by 3 bases and J by 7 bases, leaving 22 bases between them. From germline, CDR1 is MGHRA and CDR2 YSYEKL. The CDR3 here is CASSQSREGEVRNSPLHF. DNA for the CDR3: TGCGCCAGCAGCCAGAGCAGGGAGGGTGAAGTAAGGAATTCACCCCTCCACTTT.

The table lists this clonotype with many counts. This chain links TRBV29-1 with TRBJ2-5, with 7 bases identical to TRBD1. Looked up from germline, CDR1 is SQVTM and CDR2 is ANQGSEA. The CDR3 is 14 amino acids. The ends lost 1 base at V and 2 bases at J; junction bases unmatched: 4. CDR3 sequence: CSVEATGSQETQYF. The CDR3 DNA sequence: TGCAGCGTTGAAGCGACAGGGAGTCAAGAGACCCAGTACTTC.

In DNA form, the CDR3 reads TGCGCCAGCAGCCAAGATCCTATGGAAGCTTTCTTT. Protein sequence: CASSQDPMEAFF. This chain joins TRBV4-1 and TRBJ1-1, with unresolved D. V was cut by 0 bases and J by 8 bases, with 7 bases left in between. CDR3 length: 12 amino acids. The germline gives CDR1 MGHRA, CDR2 YSYEKL.

This chain joins TRBV6-5 and TRBJ1-2; D is unresolved. CDR1 and CDR2 from the germline V gene are MNHEY and SVGAGI. V lost 4 bases to trimming and J lost 7 bases, with 13 bases between them. The CDR3 runs to 13 residues. The CDR3 protein is CASSSPAEGGYTF. In DNA form, the CDR3 reads TGTGCCAGCAGTTCTCCCGCCGAAGGTGGCTACACCTTC.